The 18 T cell receptor beta chains presented below share a single source sample, sequenced in a study of blood T cell repertoires in COVID-19. Assay used: immunoSEQ multiplex PCR; TCRdb lists only in-frame clones, some missing. The sample lists roughly 150,000 clones, about 80% occurring once. The sequenced sample was peripheral blood. Every receptor here comes from a man aged 55 to 70 with acute or convalescent COVID-19.

This chain uses TRBV4-3 with TRBJ2-2; the match to TRBD2 covers 11 bases. The V and J ends lost 3 bases and 6 bases, in that order; junction bases with no gene match: 9. The CDR3 is 17 residues long. The germline CDR1 and CDR2 sequences are LGHNA and YSLEER. The CDR3 coding sequence is TGCGCCAGCAGCCAGAAAGTTAGCGGGAGGGTAGCCGGGGAGCTGTTTTTT. Translation gives CASSQKVSGRVAGELFF.

This clone was seen a single time. The genes are TRBV10-3 and TRBJ1-2, with D perhaps matching TRBD1 (5 bases). The germline V gene has CDR1 ENHRY and CDR2 SYGVKD. V lost 0 bases, J lost 4 bases, and 12 bases lay in between. This CDR3 region has 15 residues. CDR3 sequence: CAISESQGLGYGYTF. DNA for the CDR3: TGTGCCATCAGTGAGTCTCAGGGACTGGGCTATGGCTACACCTTC.

The J gene is TRBJ2-7, the V gene TRBV19; 10 bases are shared with TRBD2. The CDR3 sequence is 16 residues long. J was trimmed by 7 bases and V by 9 bases; bases with no gene match: 18. Per germline, CDR1 LNHDA and CDR2 SQIVND (reference sequence). In DNA, the CDR3 is TGTGCCAGCCTTCTGGAAGCGGGAGGGCCGTTTTTGGAGCAGTACTTC. Amino acid sequence: CASLLEAGGPFLEQYF.

This clone was observed a single time. This chain connects TRBV3-1 (or the pseudogene TRBV3-2) to TRBJ1-2, with 12 bases matching TRBD1. This CDR3 has 16 amino acids. Trimming cost V 3 bases and J 5 bases; bases outside gene matches: 7. CDR1 and CDR2 (germline): LGHDT, YNNKEL (reference sequence). The CDR3: CASSHGTGGIFYGYTF. CDR3 coding DNA: TGTGCCAGCAGCCATGGGACAGGGGGCATTTTTTATGGCTACACCTTC.

This chain links TRBV30 with TRBJ2-7; 14 bases line up with TRBD2. V lost 2 bases and J lost 7; bases outside the gene matches: 4. CDR3 length: 14 amino acids. CDR1 is GTSNPN, CDR2 SVGIG, per germline (reference sequence). The CDR3, as DNA: TGTGCCTGGAGTCAAGGACTAGCGGGGGGTGAGCAGTACTTC. Amino acid sequence: CAWSQGLAGGEQYF. Filled out from reference TRBV30 and TRBJ2-7, the complete variable domain reads SQTIHQWPATLVQPVGSPLSLECTVEGTSNPNLYWYRQAAGRGLQLLFYSVGIGQISSEVPQNLSASRPQDRQFILSSKKLLLSDSGFYLCAWSQGLAGGEQYFGPGTRLTVT.

J is TRBJ2-5 and V is TRBV20-1; D is uncertain. Trimming left V 6 bases short and J 2 bases short, with 7 bases between. Germline values: CDR1 DFQATT, CDR2 SNEGSKA (reference sequence). This CDR3 comprises 11 residues. This chain's CDR3 is CSAAPQETQYF. The CDR3 DNA sequence: TGCAGTGCAGCCCCACAAGAGACCCAGTACTTC.

This clone appeared a single time. The chain links TRBV3-1 (or the pseudogene TRBV3-2) to TRBJ2-1; TRBD2 aligns across 13 bases. CDR1 is LGHDT, CDR2 YNNKEL, per germline (reference sequence). After removal of 4 bases from V and 7 bases from J, the junction contained 4 bases not matched to a gene. CDR3 length: 15 amino acids. The DNA for the CDR3 is TGTGCCAGCAGCCCCGGGACTAGCGGGGTAAATGAGCAGTTCTTC. Amino acids: CASSPGTSGVNEQFF.

The V gene is TRBV7-2, the J gene TRBJ1-3, with a weak D call TRBD1 (6 bases). This CDR3 comprises 17 residues. V shed 0 bases and J shed 3 bases, with 15 bases lying between them. CDR1 is SGHTA and CDR2 is FQGNSA in the germline V gene. CDR3 amino acids: CASSLAPRGAYGNTIYF. The CDR3 DNA follows: TGTGCCAGCAGCTTAGCCCCCCGGGGGGCATATGGAAACACCATATATTTT.

The chain carries TRBV10-3 and TRBJ2-5; 12 positions agree with TRBD2. The CDR3 contains 17 residues. Germline V gene data show CDR1 as ENHRY and CDR2 as SYGVKD. J gave up 5 bases and V 0 bases, and 7 bases lay outside the gene matches. The CDR3 coding sequence is TGTGCCATCAGTGAGTCGTCGACTAGCGGGAGTCGGGAGACCCAGTACTTC. It translates to CAISESSTSGSRETQYF.

V and J are TRBV18 and TRBJ2-7; TRBD1 might be the D (6 bases). The CDR3 runs to 13 residues. The V gene's germline CDR1 is KGHSH and CDR2 LQKENI. Trimming removed 3 bases at V and 5 bases at J, with 11 bases between. The CDR3 region has the DNA TGTGCCAGCTCACCTGGACAGACGGACGAGCAGTACTTC. As protein: CASSPGQTDEQYF.

CDR3 sequence (DNA): TGTGCCAGTAGAACACAGGGGTATAGCAATCAGCCCCAGCATTTT. Protein product: CASRTQGYSNQPQHF. The chain carries TRBV19 and TRBJ1-5, with 7 bases lining up with TRBD1. Per the germline V gene, CDR1 is LNHDA and CDR2 is SQIVND (reference sequence). This CDR3 region has 15 residues. The J segment lost 0 bases and the V segment lost 6 bases, leaving 5 bases of the junction unmatched.

The V call is TRBV7-2, the J call TRBJ1-5, with no clear D. Trimming removed 5 bases at V and 1 base at J, with 12 bases between. Germline assignment: CDR1 SGHTA and CDR2 FQGNSA. The CDR3 extends over 15 amino acids. CDR3 nucleotides: TGTGCCAGCAGCCTGAGCGTAATGAGCAATCAGCCCCAGCATTTT. Translated, it gives CASSLSVMSNQPQHF.

The chain has TRBV27 and TRBJ1-2, with D maybe TRBD1 (5 bases). With 0 bases removed from V and 5 bases from J, the gap between germline ends came to 16 bases. The CDR3 extends over 16 amino acids. The V gene's germline CDR1 is MNHEY and CDR2 SMNVEV (reference sequence). The CDR3 loop is CASSLSGRGTLYGYTF. The CDR3 DNA reads TGTGCCAGCAGTTTATCGGGGAGGGGAACGCTTTATGGCTACACCTTC.

The chain uses TRBV14 and TRBJ1-6, with no clear D. The CDR3 covers 12 residues. V lost 3 bases to trimming and J lost 8 bases, with 5 bases between them. Germline loops: CDR1 SGHDN, CDR2 FVKESK. This chain's CDR3 is CASSHRYSPLHF. As DNA, the CDR3 is TGTGCCAGCAGCCACCGGTATTCACCCCTCCACTTT. The full variable domain, rest sourced from reference TRBV14 and TRBJ1-6, is EAGVTQFPSHSVIEKGQTVTLRCDPISGHDNLYWYRRVMGKEIKFLLHFVKESKQDESGMPNNRFLAERTGGTYSTLKVQPAELEDSGVYFCASSHRYSPLHFGNGTRLTVT.

The genes are TRBV7-9 and TRBJ1-5; D is uncertain. V was trimmed by 5 bases and J by 0 bases, leaving 11 bases between them. The CDR3 consists of 15 residues. CDR1 is SEHNR, CDR2 FQNEAQ, per germline (reference sequence). CDR3 region: CASSPILSSNQPQHF. CDR3 nucleotides: TGTGCCAGCAGCCCAATACTAAGTAGCAATCAGCCCCAGCATTTT.

The V call is TRBV18, the J call TRBJ1-4; D possibly corresponds to TRBD1 (6 bases). The CDR3 consists of 13 residues. Germline loops: CDR1 KGHSH, CDR2 LQKENI. The V end lost 3 bases, the J end lost 8 bases, and 10 bases lay between the germline ends. For the CDR3, the DNA is TGTGCCAGCTCACCGGGACAAAGAGAAAAACTGTTTTTT. Its translation is CASSPGQREKLFF.

The chain employs TRBV7-6 and TRBJ1-5; D is uncertain. The CDR3 is 13 amino acids. Germline V gene data show CDR1 as SGHVS and CDR2 as FNYEAQ. V was cut by 5 bases and J by 5 bases, with 10 bases left in between. The CDR3 DNA follows: TGTGCCAGCAGCCTAGGGCCTCATCAGCCCCAGCATTTT. As protein: CASSLGPHQPQHF.

The chain employs TRBV24-1 and TRBJ2-1; 12 bases agree with TRBD2. The germline V gene has CDR1 KGHDR and CDR2 SFDVKD. The CDR3 has 17 residues. With V trimmed by 9 bases and J by 0 bases, 8 bases remained unmatched. The CDR3 sequence is CATQGLAGSSSYNEQFF. DNA for the CDR3: TGTGCCACCCAAGGACTAGCGGGGTCCAGCTCCTACAATGAGCAGTTCTTC.